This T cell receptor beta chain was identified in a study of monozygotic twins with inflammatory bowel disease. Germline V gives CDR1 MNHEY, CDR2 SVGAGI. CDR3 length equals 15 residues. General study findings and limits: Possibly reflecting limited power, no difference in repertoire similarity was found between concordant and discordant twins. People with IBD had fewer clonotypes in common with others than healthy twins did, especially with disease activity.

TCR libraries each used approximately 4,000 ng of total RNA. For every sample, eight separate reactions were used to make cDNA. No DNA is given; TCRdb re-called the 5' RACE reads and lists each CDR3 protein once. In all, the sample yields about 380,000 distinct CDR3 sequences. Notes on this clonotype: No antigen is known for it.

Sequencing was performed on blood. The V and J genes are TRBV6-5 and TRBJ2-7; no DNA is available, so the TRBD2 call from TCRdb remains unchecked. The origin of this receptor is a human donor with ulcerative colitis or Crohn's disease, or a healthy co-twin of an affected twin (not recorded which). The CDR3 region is CASSYSTGPTYEQYF.